A single sample is the source of the 24 T cell receptor beta chains below, sequenced in a study of vaccination effects on CD4 cells after COVID-19 (dated 2022 in TCRdb). After about 9 days of culture, CD4+ T cells were isolated with the EasySep CD4+ T cell isolation kit. What these receptors recognize is not known. Library generation was performed with the immunoSEQ multiplex PCR assay. This immuneACCESS table, as held by TCRdb, lists in-frame sequences with V and J called but not all clones. Of the missing ones, under half trace to an unresolved V gene in checked studies; the others have no known cause. The sample has approximately 58,000 clones on record, roughly 80% of them singletons. Together, the top ten hold 2.5% to 3.5% of the sample. The sample consisted of CD4+ T cells from PBMCs cultured without peptide, taken before COVID-19 vaccination. The receptors here all came from a human donor who received a COVID-19 vaccine.

J is TRBJ1-5 and V is TRBV30, with D perhaps TRBD1 (5 bases). Germline loops: CDR1 GTSNPN, CDR2 SVGIG (reference sequence). With 2 bases removed from V and 3 bases from J, the gap between germline ends came to 11 bases. The CDR3 is made up of 14 amino acids. Here the CDR3 DNA reads TGTGCCTGGAGTTCTGGGGCCTTCAATCAGCCCCAGCATTTT. Translated: CAWSSGAFNQPQHF.

V and J are TRBV6-2 or TRBV6-3 and TRBJ1-1; D gene uncertain. In germline, CDR1 is MNHEY, CDR2 SVGEGT. V was cut by 1 base and J by 0 bases, with 6 bases left in between. The CDR3 is 14 amino acids. The CDR3 DNA reads TGTGCCAGCAGTTACTATGCCGTGAACACTGAAGCTTTCTTT. It is translated as CASSYYAVNTEAFF.

This clone was seen a handful of times. This sequence joins TRBV7-9 and TRBJ1-2; 7 bases fit TRBD1. CDR1 and CDR2 (germline): SEHNR, FQNEAQ (reference sequence). The CDR3 consists of 16 residues. Losses at the gene ends were 5 bases for V and 4 bases for J; bases not matched to a gene: 13. CDR3 in DNA: TGTGCCAGCAGCGCAACGTCGGGACAGCGTGCCTATGGCTACACCTTC. It yields the protein CASSATSGQRAYGYTF.

The CDR3 DNA reads TGCAGCGGACAGGGGGACTCCTACAATGAGCAGTTCTTC. This sequence encodes CSGQGDSYNEQFF. J is TRBJ2-1 and V is TRBV29-1, with 9 bases that match TRBD1. The germline CDR1 and CDR2 sequences are SQVTM and ANQGSEA. This CDR3 is 13 amino acids long. With 7 bases clipped from V and 0 bases from J, the junction kept 1 base outside the gene matches.

The chain carries TRBV7-3 and TRBJ2-5, with 8 bases aligning to TRBD1. The germline V gene has CDR1 SGHTA and CDR2 FQGTGA. The V and J ends lost 5 bases and 5 bases, in that order; junction bases with no gene match: 4. The CDR3 has 13 residues. Here the CDR3 reads CASSRDRWETQYF. CDR3 bases: TGTGCCAGCAGCCGGGACAGGTGGGAGACCCAGTACTTC.

J is TRBJ2-3 and V is TRBV5-1; no clear D. There are 12 residues in the CDR3. Germline values: CDR1 SGHRS, CDR2 YFSETQ. V shed 0 bases and J shed 4 bases, with 3 bases lying between them. The CDR3 region has the DNA TGCGCCAGCAGCTTGGCGTCAGATACGCAGTATTTT. This gives the protein CASSLASDTQYF.

V is TRBV7-3 and J is TRBJ2-5; D might be TRBD1 (5 bases). This CDR3 region has 14 residues. The V and J ends lost 5 bases and 1 base respectively, with 11 bases between them. Germline CDR1 reads SGHTA; CDR2 reads FQGTGA. The CDR3 sequence: CASSPGPIQETQYF. Written as DNA, the CDR3 is TGTGCCAGCAGCCCAGGGCCTATCCAAGAGACCCAGTACTTC. Looking up the rest from reference TRBV7-3 and TRBJ2-5 gives the full variable domain: GAGVSQTPSNKVTEKGKYVELRCDPISGHTALYWYRQSLGQGPEFLIYFQGTGAADDSGLPNDRFFAVRPEGSVSTLKIQRTERGDSAVYLCASSPGPIQETQYFGPGTRLLVL.

This clone has only one observation. The gene calls are TRBV28 and TRBJ2-5, with D possibly matching TRBD2 (7 bases). CDR1 MDHEN and CDR2 SYDVKM come from the germline V gene. The CDR3 covers 14 residues. Trimming took 2 bases from V and 7 from J, leaving 14 bases between them. In DNA form, the CDR3 reads TGTGCCAGCAGTTTAGGGGGGGGGCAGAGGACCCAGTACTTC. Protein product: CASSLGGGQRTQYF. The whole variable domain, remainder taken from reference TRBV28 and TRBJ2-5, is DVKVTQSSRYLVKRTGEKVFLECVQDMDHENMFWYRQDPGLGLRLIYFSYDVKMKEKGDIPEGYSVSREKKERFSLILESASTNQTSMYLCASSLGGGQRTQYFGPGTRLLVL.

The V call is TRBV19, the J call TRBJ2-4; D is perhaps TRBD1 or TRBD2 (6 bases each). Trimming took off 7 bases at V and 8 bases at J, with 15 bases between the two ends. CDR3 length: 13 residues. The germline V gene encodes CDR1 LNHDA and CDR2 SQIVND (reference sequence). Written as DNA, the CDR3 is TGTGCCAGTACCGGGGGCGCTGGGGACATTCAGTACTTC. Translated: CASTGGAGDIQYF.

This sequence joins TRBV7-2 and TRBJ1-3; D is possibly TRBD1 (5 bases). V dropped 3 bases and J dropped 1 base, with 7 bases sitting between them. This CDR3 comprises 14 residues. CDR1 SGHTA and CDR2 FQGNSA come from the germline V gene. CDR3 residues: CASSFSGSGNTIYF. The CDR3 bases are TGTGCCAGCAGCTTCTCAGGGTCTGGAAACACCATATATTTT.

V usage is TRBV2 and J usage is TRBJ2-2, with 7 bases identical to TRBD1. This CDR3 is built from 15 residues. The germline CDR1 and CDR2 sequences are SNHLY and FYNNEI. V dropped 6 bases and J dropped 5; count of bases not matched to a gene: 9. CDR3 coding DNA: TGTGCCAGCAGCGTCGACAGGGATCGGACCGGGGAGCTGTTTTTT. It codes for CASSVDRDRTGELFF.

This chain links TRBV9 with TRBJ2-2, with a weak D call TRBD2 (6 bases). Germline loops: CDR1 SGDLS, CDR2 YYNGEE. There are 15 residues in the CDR3. The V gene lost 5 bases and the J gene lost 0 bases, with 11 bases spanning the gap. The CDR3: CASRPGLANTGELFF. In DNA, the CDR3 is TGTGCCAGCAGGCCGGGACTCGCGAACACCGGGGAGCTGTTTTTT.

This clone has only a few counts. The V call is TRBV7-3, the J call TRBJ2-3, with D hard to call. The CDR3 length is 14 residues. Per germline, CDR1 SGHTA and CDR2 FQGTGA. V shed 1 base and J shed 6 bases, with 11 bases lying between them. In DNA form, the CDR3 reads TGTGCCAGCAGCTTAAATTTACCTCAGGATACGCAGTATTTT. Its translation is CASSLNLPQDTQYF.

The table lists this clone with a count of one. The CDR3 DNA sequence: TGTGCCAGCAGTTTACTCGGGTCTGTGAAGCCCCAGCATTTT. Residues: CASSLLGSVKPQHF. The chain has TRBV28 and TRBJ1-5; no clear D gene. The CDR3 loop spans 14 amino acids. In germline, CDR1 is MDHEN, CDR2 SYDVKM. The V end was cut by 2 bases, the J end by 8 bases, with 13 bases between.

The chain links TRBV5-1 to TRBJ1-1, with D possibly matching TRBD1 (6 bases). Trimming removed 4 bases at V and 3 bases at J, with 13 bases between. Germline-derived CDR1 and CDR2 are SGHRS and YFSETQ. There are 14 residues in the CDR3. In nucleotides, the CDR3 is TGCGCCAGCAGCCAGGACAGAACCTACACTGAAGCTTTCTTT. Residues: CASSQDRTYTEAFF. The full variable domain, rest sourced from reference TRBV5-1 and TRBJ1-1, is KAGVTQTPRYLIKTRGQQVTLSCSPISGHRSVSWYQQTPGQGLQFLFEYFSETQRNKGNFPGRFSGRQFSNSRSEMNVSTLELGDSALYLCASSQDRTYTEAFFGQGTRLTVV.

This chain links TRBV12-5 with TRBJ1-1; D is perhaps TRBD1 (6 bases). The CDR3 loop spans 12 amino acids. V dropped 4 bases and J dropped 13 bases, with 16 bases sitting between them. The germline V gene has CDR1 LGHNT and CDR2 FRNRAP. The CDR3 coding sequence is TGTGCTAGTGGTTCCTATAGGGGGATCGTTTTCTTT. Encoded protein: CASGSYRGIVFF.

This sequence joins TRBV5-1 and TRBJ1-1; D unresolved. Looked up from germline, CDR1 is SGHRS and CDR2 is YFSETQ. Trimming took off 9 bases at V and 1 base at J, with 13 bases between the two ends. The CDR3 extends over 13 amino acids. The CDR3 sequence is CATRLGPNTEAFF. The DNA of the CDR3 is TGCGCCACCAGATTAGGGCCGAACACTGAAGCTTTCTTT.

This clone was counted only a few times. This sequence joins TRBV2 and TRBJ1-5; D call uncertain. CDR1 SNHLY and CDR2 FYNNEI come from the germline V gene. The CDR3 extends over 15 amino acids. V lost 2 bases and J lost 3, with 11 bases in between. The CDR3: CASSEQSGNNQPQHF. Written as DNA, the CDR3 is TGTGCCAGCAGTGAACAGTCGGGGAACAATCAGCCCCAGCATTTT. The full variable domain, its missing parts supplied by reference TRBV2 and TRBJ1-5, is EPEVTQTPSHQVTQMGQEVILRCVPISNHLYFYWYRQILGQKVEFLVSFYNNEISEKSEIFDDQFSVERPDGSNFTLKIRSTKLEDSAMYFCASSEQSGNNQPQHFGDGTRLSIL.

V usage is TRBV19 and J usage is TRBJ2-3; 9 bases align to TRBD2. Germline V lookup: CDR1 LNHDA, CDR2 SQIVND (reference sequence). The V and J ends lost 6 bases and 2 bases, in that order; junction bases with no gene match: 6. The CDR3 sequence is 15 residues long. Written as DNA, the CDR3 is TGTGCCAGTAGCACTAGACTAGCGGACACAGATACGCAGTATTTT. It yields the protein CASSTRLADTDTQYF.

V gene TRBV5-5 combines with J gene TRBJ2-6; 9 bases map to TRBD1. CDR3 size: 17 residues. V lost 3 bases, J lost 3 bases, and 7 bases stayed unmatched. CDR1 is SGHKS, CDR2 YYEKEE, per germline (reference sequence). CDR3 in DNA: TGTGCCAGCAGCTCGGGACAGGGAGTTCGTGGGGCCAACGTCCTGACTTTC. This encodes CASSSGQGVRGANVLTF. Full variable domain (rest looked up from reference TRBV5-5 and TRBJ2-6): DAGVTQSPTHLIKTRGQQVTLRCSPISGHKSVSWYQQVLGQGPQFIFQYYEKEERGRGNFPDRFSARQFPNYSSELNVNALLLGDSALYLCASSSGQGVRGANVLTFGAGSRLTVL.

The V call is TRBV21-1, the J call TRBJ2-6. TRBV21-1 is a known pseudogene. CDR3 size: 21 residues. The CDR3 sequence is CASRAGGLRQDDDSGANVLTF. CDR3 nucleotide sequence: TGTGCCAGCAGGGCCGGGGGATTACGACAGGACGACGACTCTGGGGCCAACGTCCTGACTTTC.

This CDR3 is CAWTGGRSNQPQHF. The DNA of the CDR3 is TGTGCCTGGACCGGCGGAAGGAGCAATCAGCCCCAGCATTTT. The V call is TRBV30, the J call TRBJ1-5; no definite D call. The length of the CDR3 is 14 residues. Germline CDR1 GTSNPN, CDR2 SVGIG (reference sequence). V lost 4 bases to trimming and J lost 1 base, with 11 bases between them.

CDR3 sequence (DNA): TGCGCCAGCAGCTCTCAGTTTCTCACAGATACGCAGTATTTT. This translates into CASSSQFLTDTQYF. The J gene is TRBJ2-3, the V gene TRBV5-1; D not resolved. V dropped 3 bases and J dropped 2 bases, with 10 bases sitting between them. The germline V gene has CDR1 SGHRS and CDR2 YFSETQ. The CDR3 extends over 14 amino acids.

Of note for this clone: The germline gene is not matched at one end of the junction; a read error may be the cause. This chain joins TRBV2 and TRBJ1-1; D might be TRBD1 (6 bases). CDR1 and CDR2 (germline): SNHLY, FYNNEI. This CDR3 contains 16 residues. The CDR3 loop reads CASKGTFRGLNSEAFF. The CDR3 nucleotides read TGTGCCAGCAAAGGGACGTTTAGGGGGTTGAACAGTGAAGCTTTCTTT. Looking up the rest from reference TRBV2 and TRBJ1-1 gives the full variable domain: EPEVTQTPSHQVTQMGQEVILRCVPISNHLYFYWYRQILGQKVEFLVSFYNNEISEKSEIFDDQFSVERPDGSNFTLKIRSTKLEDSAMYFCASKGTFRGLNSEAFFGQGTRLTVV.